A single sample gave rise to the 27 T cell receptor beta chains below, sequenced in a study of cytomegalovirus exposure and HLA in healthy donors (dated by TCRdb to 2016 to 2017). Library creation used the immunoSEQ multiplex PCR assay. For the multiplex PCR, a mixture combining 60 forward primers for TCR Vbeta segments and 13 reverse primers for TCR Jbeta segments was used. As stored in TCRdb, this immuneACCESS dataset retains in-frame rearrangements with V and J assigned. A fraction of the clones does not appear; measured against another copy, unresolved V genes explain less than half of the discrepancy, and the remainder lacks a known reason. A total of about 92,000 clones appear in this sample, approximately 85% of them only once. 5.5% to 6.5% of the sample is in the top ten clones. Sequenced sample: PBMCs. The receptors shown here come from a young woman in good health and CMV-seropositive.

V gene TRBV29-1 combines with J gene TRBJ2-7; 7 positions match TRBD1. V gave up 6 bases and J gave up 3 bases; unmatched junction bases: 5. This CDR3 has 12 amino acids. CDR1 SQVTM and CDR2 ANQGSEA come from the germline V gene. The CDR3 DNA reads TGCAGCGTAGAGGGACAGAACTACGAGCAGTACTTC. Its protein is CSVEGQNYEQYF.

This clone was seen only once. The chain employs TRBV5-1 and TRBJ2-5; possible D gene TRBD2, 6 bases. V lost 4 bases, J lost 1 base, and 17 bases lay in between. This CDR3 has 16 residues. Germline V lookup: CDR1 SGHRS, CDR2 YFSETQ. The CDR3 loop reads CASSPGLTSLQETQYF. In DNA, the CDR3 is TGCGCCAGCAGCCCAGGACTAACATCCCTCCAAGAGACCCAGTACTTC.

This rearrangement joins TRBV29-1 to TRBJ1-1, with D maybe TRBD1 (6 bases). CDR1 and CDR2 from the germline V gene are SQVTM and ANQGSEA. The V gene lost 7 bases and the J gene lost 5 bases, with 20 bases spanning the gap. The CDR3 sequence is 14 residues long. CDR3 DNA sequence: TGCAGCGCGCGACCTTCAGGGGTTTCTACTGAAGCTTTCTTT. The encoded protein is CSARPSGVSTEAFF.

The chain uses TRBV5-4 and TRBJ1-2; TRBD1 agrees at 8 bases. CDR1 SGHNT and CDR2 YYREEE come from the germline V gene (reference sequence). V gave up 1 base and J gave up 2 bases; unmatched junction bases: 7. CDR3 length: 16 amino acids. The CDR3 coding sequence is TGTGCCAGCAGCTTGCCCGGACAGGGTACGAACTATGGCTACACCTTC. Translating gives CASSLPGQGTNYGYTF.

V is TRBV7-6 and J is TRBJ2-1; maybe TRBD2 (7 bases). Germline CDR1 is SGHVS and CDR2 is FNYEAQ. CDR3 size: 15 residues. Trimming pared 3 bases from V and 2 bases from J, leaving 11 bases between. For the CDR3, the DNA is TGTGCCAGCAGCTTGGACAGCGGGGCCTACAATGAGCAGTTCTTC. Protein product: CASSLDSGAYNEQFF.

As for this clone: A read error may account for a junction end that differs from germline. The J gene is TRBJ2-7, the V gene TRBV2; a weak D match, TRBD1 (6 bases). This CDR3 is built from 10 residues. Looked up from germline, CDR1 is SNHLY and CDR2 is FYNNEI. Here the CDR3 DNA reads TGTGCCAGCAGTGCCCGGACAGCTATTTTC. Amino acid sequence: CASSARTAIF.

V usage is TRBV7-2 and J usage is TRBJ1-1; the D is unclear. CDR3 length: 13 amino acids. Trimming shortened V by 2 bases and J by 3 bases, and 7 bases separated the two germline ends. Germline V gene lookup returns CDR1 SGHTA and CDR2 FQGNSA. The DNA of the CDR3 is TGTGCCAGCAGCTTACAGAAATACACTGAAGCTTTCTTT. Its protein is CASSLQKYTEAFF.

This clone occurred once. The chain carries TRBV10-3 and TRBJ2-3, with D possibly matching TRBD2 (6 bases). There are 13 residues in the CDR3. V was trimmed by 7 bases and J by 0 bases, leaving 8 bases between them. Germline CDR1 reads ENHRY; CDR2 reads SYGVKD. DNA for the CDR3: TGTGCCATCAACCTAGCGAGCACAGATACGCAGTATTTT. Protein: CAINLASTDTQYF.

The CDR3, as DNA: TGCGCCAGCAGCCAAGAAAGGGGGGGGTGGAGCACAGATACGCAGTATTTT. The encoded protein is CASSQERGGWSTDTQYF. The chain links TRBV4-1 to TRBJ2-3; TRBD2 is a possible D gene (7 bases). From germline, CDR1 is MGHRA and CDR2 YSYEKL. Trimming removed 0 bases from V and 0 bases from J, with 13 bases in between. This CDR3 spans 17 amino acids.

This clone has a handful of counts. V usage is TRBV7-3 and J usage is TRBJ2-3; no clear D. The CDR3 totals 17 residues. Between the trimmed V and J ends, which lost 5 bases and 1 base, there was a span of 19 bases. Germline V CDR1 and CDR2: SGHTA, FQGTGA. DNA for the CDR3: TGTGCCAGCAGCAACAGTTTGGCGTCACACGGCACAGATACGCAGTATTTT. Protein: CASSNSLASHGTDTQYF. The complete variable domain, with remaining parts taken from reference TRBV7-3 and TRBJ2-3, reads GAGVSQTPSNKVTEKGKYVELRCDPISGHTALYWYRQSLGQGPEFLIYFQGTGAADDSGLPNDRFFAVRPEGSVSTLKIQRTERGDSAVYLCASSNSLASHGTDTQYFGPGTRLTVL.

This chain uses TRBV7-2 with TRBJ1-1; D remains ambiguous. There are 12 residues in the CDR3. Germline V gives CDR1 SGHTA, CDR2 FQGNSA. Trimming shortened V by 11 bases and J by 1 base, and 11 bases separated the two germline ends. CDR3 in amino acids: CAGARQNTEAFF. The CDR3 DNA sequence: TGTGCCGGCGCCAGGCAGAACACTGAAGCTTTCTTT.

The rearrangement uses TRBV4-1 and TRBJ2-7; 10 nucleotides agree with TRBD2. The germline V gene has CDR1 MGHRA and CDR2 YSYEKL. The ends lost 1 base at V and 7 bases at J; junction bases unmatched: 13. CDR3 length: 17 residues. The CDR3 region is CASSQVDLGLASGEQYF. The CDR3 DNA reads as TGCGCCAGCAGCCAAGTGGATTTGGGACTAGCGTCTGGAGAGCAGTACTTC.

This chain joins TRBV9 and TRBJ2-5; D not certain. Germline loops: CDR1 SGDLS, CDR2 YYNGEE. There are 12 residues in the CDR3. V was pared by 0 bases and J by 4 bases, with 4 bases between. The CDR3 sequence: CASSVGGETQYF. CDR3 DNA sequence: TGTGCCAGCAGCGTAGGCGGAGAGACCCAGTACTTC. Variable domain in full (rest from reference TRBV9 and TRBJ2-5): DSGVTQTPKHLITATGQRVTLRCSPRSGDLSVYWYQQSLDQGLQFLIQYYNGEERAKGNILERFSAQQFPDLHSELNLSSLELGDSALYFCASSVGGETQYFGPGTRLLVL.

CDR3 in DNA: TGTGCCGCAACGGGGGGTACGCTGGGATTCACTGAAGCTTTCTTT. This codes for CAATGGTLGFTEAFF. The rearrangement links TRBV7-9 to TRBJ1-1; TRBD1 might be the D (5 bases). The CDR3 consists of 15 residues. V lost 11 bases and J lost 4, with 23 bases in between. The V gene's germline CDR1 is SEHNR and CDR2 FQNEAQ (reference sequence).

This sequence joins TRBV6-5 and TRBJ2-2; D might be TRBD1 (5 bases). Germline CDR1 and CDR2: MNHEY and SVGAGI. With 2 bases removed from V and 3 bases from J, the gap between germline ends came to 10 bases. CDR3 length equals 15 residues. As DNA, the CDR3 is TGTGCCAGCAGTTACGATCGCAGGGACACCGGGGAGCTGTTTTTT. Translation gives CASSYDRRDTGELFF.

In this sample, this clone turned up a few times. DNA for the CDR3: TGCAGCGCAATCGGGGGGCCCATCACCGGGGAGCTGTTTTTT. This gives the protein CSAIGGPITGELFF. The chain employs TRBV29-1 and TRBJ2-2; D perhaps matches TRBD2 (7 bases). The CDR3 is 14 residues long. Germline values: CDR1 SQVTM, CDR2 ANQGSEA. V lost 7 bases, J lost 4 bases, and 16 bases lay in between.

The CDR3 nucleotides read TGTGCCAGCAGCTCCCGCAATTTTGGGGGGGGCCAGTTCTTC. This gives the protein CASSSRNFGGGQFF. The chain links TRBV7-9 to TRBJ2-1, with D tentatively TRBD2 (7 bases). The CDR3 is made up of 14 amino acids. Trimming removed 4 bases at V and 13 bases at J, with 20 bases between. CDR1 SEHNR and CDR2 FQNEAQ come from the germline V gene (reference sequence). Using reference TRBV7-9 and TRBJ2-1 for the parts outside the CDR3, the full variable domain is DTGVSQNPRHKITKRGQNVTFRCDPISEHNRLYWYRQTLGQGPEFLTYFQNEAQLEKSRLLSDRFSAERPKGSFSTLEIQRTEQGDSAMYLCASSSRNFGGGQFFGPGTRLTVL.

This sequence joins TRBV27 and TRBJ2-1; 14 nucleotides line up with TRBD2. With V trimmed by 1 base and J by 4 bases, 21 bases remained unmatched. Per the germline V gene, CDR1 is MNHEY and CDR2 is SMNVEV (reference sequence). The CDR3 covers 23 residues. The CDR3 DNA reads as TGTGCCAGCAGTTTATACCCTCCGCAGACTAGCGGGAGGGCCCTTTCGCTTTACAATGAGCAGTTCTTC. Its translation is CASSLYPPQTSGRALSLYNEQFF.

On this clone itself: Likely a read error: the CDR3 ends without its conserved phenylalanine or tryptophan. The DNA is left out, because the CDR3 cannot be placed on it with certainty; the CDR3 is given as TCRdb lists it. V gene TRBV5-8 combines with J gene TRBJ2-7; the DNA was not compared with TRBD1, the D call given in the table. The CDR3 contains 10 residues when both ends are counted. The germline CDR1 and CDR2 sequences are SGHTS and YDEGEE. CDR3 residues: CASSPGSSTY.

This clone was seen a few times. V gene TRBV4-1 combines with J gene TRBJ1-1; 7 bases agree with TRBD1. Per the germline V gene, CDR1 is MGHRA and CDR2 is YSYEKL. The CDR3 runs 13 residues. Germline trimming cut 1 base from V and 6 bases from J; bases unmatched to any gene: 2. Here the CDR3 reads CASSQGQGPEAFF. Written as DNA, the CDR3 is TGCGCCAGCAGCCAAGGACAGGGCCCTGAAGCTTTCTTT.

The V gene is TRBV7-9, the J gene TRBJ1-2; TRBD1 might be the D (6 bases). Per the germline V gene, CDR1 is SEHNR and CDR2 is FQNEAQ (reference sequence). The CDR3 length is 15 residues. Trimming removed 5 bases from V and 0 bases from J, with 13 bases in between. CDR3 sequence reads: CASSPARGTNYGYTF. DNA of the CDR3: TGTGCCAGCAGCCCAGCCAGGGGAACTAACTATGGCTACACCTTC.

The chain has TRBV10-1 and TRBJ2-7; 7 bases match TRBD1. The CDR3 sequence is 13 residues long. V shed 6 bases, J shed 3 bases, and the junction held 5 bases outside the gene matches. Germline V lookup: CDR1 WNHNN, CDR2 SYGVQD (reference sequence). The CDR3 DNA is TGCGCCAGCAGCGCCGGGACAGTCTACGAGCAGTACTTC. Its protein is CASSAGTVYEQYF.

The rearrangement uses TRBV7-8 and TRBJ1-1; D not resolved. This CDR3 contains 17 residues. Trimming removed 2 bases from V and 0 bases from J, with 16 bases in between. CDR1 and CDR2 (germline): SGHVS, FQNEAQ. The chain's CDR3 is CASSLRGDLLMNTEAFF. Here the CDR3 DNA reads TGTGCCAGCAGCTTAAGAGGAGATCTTCTCATGAACACTGAAGCTTTCTTT. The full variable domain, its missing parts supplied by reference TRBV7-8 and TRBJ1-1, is GAGVSQSPRYKVAKRGQDVALRCDPISGHVSLFWYQQALGQGPEFLTYFQNEAQLDKSGLPSDRFFAERPEGSVSTLKIQRTQQEDSAVYLCASSLRGDLLMNTEAFFGQGTRLTVV.

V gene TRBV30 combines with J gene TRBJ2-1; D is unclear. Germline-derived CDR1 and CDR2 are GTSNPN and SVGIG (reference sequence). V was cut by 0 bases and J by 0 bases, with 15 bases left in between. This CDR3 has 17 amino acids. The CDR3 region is CAWSVLSGLSSYNEQFF. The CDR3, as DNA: TGTGCCTGGAGTGTATTATCAGGCCTGAGCTCCTACAATGAGCAGTTCTTC.

CDR3 protein: CASSWRTSGSSWELFF. As DNA, the CDR3 is TGTGCCAGCAGCTGGAGGACTAGCGGGAGTTCCTGGGAGCTGTTTTTT. The chain joins TRBV7-9 to TRBJ2-2, with 13 bases aligning to TRBD2. Looked up from germline, CDR1 is SEHNR and CDR2 is FQNEAQ (reference sequence). The junction had 8 bases not matched to a gene; V was cut back by 4 bases and J by 9 bases. There are 16 residues in the CDR3.

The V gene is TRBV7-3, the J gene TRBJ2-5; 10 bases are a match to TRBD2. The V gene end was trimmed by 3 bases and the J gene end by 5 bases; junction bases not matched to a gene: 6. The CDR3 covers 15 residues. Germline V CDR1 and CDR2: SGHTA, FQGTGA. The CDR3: CASSLSGGAWETQYF. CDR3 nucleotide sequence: TGTGCCAGCAGCTTGAGCGGGGGGGCCTGGGAGACCCAGTACTTC.

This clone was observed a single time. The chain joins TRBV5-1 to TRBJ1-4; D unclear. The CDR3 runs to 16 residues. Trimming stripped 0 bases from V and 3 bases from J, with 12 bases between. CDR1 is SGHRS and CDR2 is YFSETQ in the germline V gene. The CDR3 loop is CASSLDHITPNEKLFF. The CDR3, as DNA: TGCGCCAGCAGCTTGGACCACATCACGCCTAATGAAAAACTGTTTTTT.